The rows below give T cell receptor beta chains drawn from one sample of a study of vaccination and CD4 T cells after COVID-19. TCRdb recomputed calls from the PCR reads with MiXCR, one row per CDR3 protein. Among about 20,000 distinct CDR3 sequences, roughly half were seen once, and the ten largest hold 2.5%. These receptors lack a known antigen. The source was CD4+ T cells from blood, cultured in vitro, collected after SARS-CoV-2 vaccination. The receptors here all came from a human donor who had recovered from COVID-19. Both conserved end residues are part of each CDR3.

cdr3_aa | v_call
CASSLNGRGDYGYTF | TRBV5-4
CASSLAKGRETQYF | TRBV7-2
CASGGGSRSPFRNEQFF | TRBV6-1
CASSLGRAEAFF | TRBV7-8
CASTGDRGYGYTF | TRBV19
CASSPGQVSYEQYF | TRBV19
CASTDISPYGGQGNSPLHF | TRBV6-1
CASQDIRKGSNQPQHF | TRBV10-3
CASSLAPGQGGTEAFF | TRBV7-2
CAISGDRGLAEAFF | TRBV10-3